This T cell receptor (beta chain) came from a study of cytomegalovirus exposure and HLA in healthy donors (dated by TCRdb to 2016 to 2017). For context, the study as a whole: The 666 repertoires of the first cohort and the roughly 120 validation repertoires were produced on the same platform, according to a later analysis. To predict cytomegalovirus infection status, the study brought together high-throughput TCR immunosequencing, statistical association of individual TCRs with disease status, and machine learning. The aim of the study was to test whether cataloging public T cell receptors could identify signatures of past pathogen exposure. In addition to the first cohort of several hundred subjects, a separate validation cohort of approximately 110 different subjects was used. The paper's findings and limits, for the study overall: While some public TCRs were present in many individuals, most TCR sequences turned up only very rarely across donors. A total of roughly 160 TCR beta chains were listed by the study as associated with cytomegalovirus. A later analysis found that TCRs clustered in the first cohort also tended to co-occur in the 120 validation repertoires, with about 94% of cluster scores above 0. The authors suggested that the approach could potentially be generalized to other disease states and immunological phenotypes. In vitro tests confirmed that a few of the cytomegalovirus-associated TCR beta chains recognize cytomegalovirus antigens. In both the original and validation cohorts, the classifier was reported to diagnose cytomegalovirus status with high specificity and sensitivity. All 110 or so repertoires were used to score co-occurrence in the validation cohort in a later analysis, because that analysis had no HLA typing for the cohort.

As for this clone: It lacks a known antigen. Base qualities are not recorded, but no much larger clone differs from it by a single base.

The donors belonged to the validation cohort of around 120 subjects, which was separate from the 666-subject first cohort. V loses 5 bases, J loses 5 bases, and the germline ends lie 13 bases apart. The CDR3 spans 15 residues, from the cysteine through the phenylalanine. Solely the CDR3 DNA is kept, with 45 bases framed from the first base. CDR1 and CDR2, per the germline V gene, are SGHVS and FNYEAQ. Libraries were made using the immunoSEQ multiplex PCR assay. As for the original processing: A statistical classification framework was built to diagnose cytomegalovirus status from the catalog of TCR beta chain sequences. TCRdb stores this immuneACCESS table with in-frame sequences only. Part of the clones is absent; in the studies checked, under half of the shortfall reflects unresolved V genes, and no reason is known for the rest. That table is the source of V, J and clone size, and D and trimming were worked out from the DNA. This sample lists tens of thousands of clones; roughly 80% were detected once. The ten largest account for around 10% of the sample.

What was sequenced was PBMCs. The TCR sequence derives from a woman aged 18-30 years in good health and CMV-seropositive. In this chain, TRBV7-6 is recombined with TRBJ1-6; the D segment cannot be called with confidence. The DNA reads as follows: TGTGCCAGCAGCCGATCCGGGGTAAATAATTCACCCCTCCACTTT. Its coded protein is CASSRSGVNNSPLHF.